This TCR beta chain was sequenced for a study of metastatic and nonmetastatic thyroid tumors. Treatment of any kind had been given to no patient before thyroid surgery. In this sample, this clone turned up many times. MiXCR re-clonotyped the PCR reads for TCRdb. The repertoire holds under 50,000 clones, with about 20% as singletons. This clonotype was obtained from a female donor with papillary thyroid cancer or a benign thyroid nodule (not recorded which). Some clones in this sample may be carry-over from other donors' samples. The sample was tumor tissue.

CDR3 protein: CASSRARGGVIQYF. CDR3 bases: TGTGCCAGCAGTCGTGCACGGGGCGGAGTTATTCAGTACTTC. V usage is TRBV6-1 and J usage is TRBJ2-4, with D perhaps TRBD1 or TRBD2 (5 bases each). Per the germline V gene, CDR1 is MNHNS and CDR2 is SASEGT. The CDR3 has 14 amino acids. Trimming stripped 5 bases from V and 10 bases from J, with 18 bases between.